This T cell receptor beta chain appears in the sequencing data of a study of immune evolution from preneoplasia to lung adenocarcinoma. Study overall: HLA loss of heterozygosity: roughly 6.4% AIS, about 15% MIA, over 25% ADC, none AAH.

Concerning this clone itself: Its antigen is as yet unknown.

The repertoire was sequenced with immunoSEQ multiplex PCR; TCRdb's copy has only in-frame clones and lacks some. The sample includes thousands of clones, 84% of them seen just once. Macro-dissection enriched premalignant or tumor cells before nucleic acid extraction. Study results and limitations: KRAS-mutant nodules had the highest T cell clonality. Top clone frequencies peaked in normal lung, apparently declining through invasive adenocarcinoma.

J lost 8 bases, V lost 1 base, and 7 bases had no gene match. Germline loops: CDR1 KGHSH, CDR2 LQKENI. CDR3 length equals 15 residues. This TCR derives from a person aged 65-85 years with lung adenocarcinoma. The V and J genes are TRBV18 and TRBJ2-4; TRBD1 aligns across 8 bases. Sequencing used FFPE lung adenocarcinoma in situ tissue. CDR3 coding DNA: TGTGCCAGCTCACCACTAGGACAGGGCTCGGACATTCAGTACTTC. Translation gives CASSPLGQGSDIQYF.